This TCR beta chain appears in the sequencing data of a study of human T cells and chemical hapten exposure. Study-level background: Weekly diphenylcyclopropenone doses were given to patients' scalps across the roughly 25-week study.

Time point given: patch test 3, about 24 weeks after DPC sensitization. Specified treatment: therapeutic diphenylcyclopropenone sensitization with weekly scalp DPC. Per the original methods: Sample TCR totals centred on a median of approximately 96,000, ranging roughly 20,000 to 750,000. TCRdb ran MiXCR on the RACE reads and lists one entry per CDR3 protein. The V and J calls follow TCRdb's processing rather than the paper's. Here the sample spans approximately 160,000 distinct CDR3 sequences, 25% to 30% being singletons. Points from the study as a whole: Patch test score was positively correlated with the counts of PT1 expanded TCRs. Given that the donors had alopecia, their immune response may differ from that seen in healthy people.

About this clonotype itself: What it binds is not known.

Between the trimmed V and J ends, which lost 5 bases and 2 bases, there was a span of 13 bases. Germline loops: CDR1 SGHTA, CDR2 FQGNSA. This CDR3 is 15 amino acids long. The chain recombines TRBV7-2 with TRBJ2-1, with a weak D call TRBD2 (6 bases). This TCR derives from a woman in her late teens or twenties with alopecia areata. Some clones in this sample may be carry-over from other donors' samples. The material sequenced was whole blood, taken in connection with sensitization to the hapten diphenylcyclopropenone (DPC). DNA for the CDR3: TGTGCCAGCAGCATACGGGAGCAAACCTACAATGAGCAGTTCTTC. It translates to CASSIREQTYNEQFF.